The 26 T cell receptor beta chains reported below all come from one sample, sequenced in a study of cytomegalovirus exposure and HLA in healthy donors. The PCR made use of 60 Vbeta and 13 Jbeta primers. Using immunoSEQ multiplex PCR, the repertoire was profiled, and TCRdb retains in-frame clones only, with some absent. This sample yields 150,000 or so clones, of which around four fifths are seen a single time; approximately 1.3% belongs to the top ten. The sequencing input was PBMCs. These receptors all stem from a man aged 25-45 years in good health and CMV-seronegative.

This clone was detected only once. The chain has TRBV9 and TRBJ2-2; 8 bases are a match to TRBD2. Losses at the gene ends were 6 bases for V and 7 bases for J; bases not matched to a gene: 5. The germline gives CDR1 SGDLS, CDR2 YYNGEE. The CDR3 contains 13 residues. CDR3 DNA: TGTGCCAGCACGGGGGGGGACGGCGGGGAGCTGTTTTTT. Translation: CASTGGDGGELFF. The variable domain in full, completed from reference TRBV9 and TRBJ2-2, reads DSGVTQTPKHLITATGQRVTLRCSPRSGDLSVYWYQQSLDQGLQFLIQYYNGEERAKGNILERFSAQQFPDLHSELNLSSLELGDSALYFCASTGGDGGELFFGEGSRLTVL.

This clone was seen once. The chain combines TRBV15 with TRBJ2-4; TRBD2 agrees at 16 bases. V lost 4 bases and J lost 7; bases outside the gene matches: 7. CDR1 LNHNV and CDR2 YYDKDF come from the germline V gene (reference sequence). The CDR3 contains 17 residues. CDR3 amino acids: CATSKDGTSGRENIQYF. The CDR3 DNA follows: TGTGCCACCAGCAAAGACGGGACTAGCGGGAGGGAGAACATTCAGTACTTC.

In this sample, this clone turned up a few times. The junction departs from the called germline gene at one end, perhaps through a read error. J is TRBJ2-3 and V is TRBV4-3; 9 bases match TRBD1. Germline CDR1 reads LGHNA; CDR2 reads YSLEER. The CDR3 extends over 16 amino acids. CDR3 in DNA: TGCGCCAGCAGCCATAGACCGGGACAGGGCACGGATACGCAGTATTTT. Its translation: CASSHRPGQGTDTQYF.

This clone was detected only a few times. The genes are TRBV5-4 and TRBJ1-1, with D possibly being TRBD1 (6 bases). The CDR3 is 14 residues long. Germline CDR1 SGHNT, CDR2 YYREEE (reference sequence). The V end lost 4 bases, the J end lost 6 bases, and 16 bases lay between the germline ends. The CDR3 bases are TGTGCCAGCAGCCCCTGGGGGGGCTGGGCTGAAGCTTTCTTT. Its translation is CASSPWGGWAEAFF.

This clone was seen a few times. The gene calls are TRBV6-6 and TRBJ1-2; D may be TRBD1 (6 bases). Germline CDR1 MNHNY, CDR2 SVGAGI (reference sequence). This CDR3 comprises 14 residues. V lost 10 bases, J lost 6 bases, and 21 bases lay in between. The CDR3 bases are TGTGCCACCAAGAGGGGAGGGGGGCAGGATGGCTACACCTTC. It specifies CATKRGGGQDGYTF.

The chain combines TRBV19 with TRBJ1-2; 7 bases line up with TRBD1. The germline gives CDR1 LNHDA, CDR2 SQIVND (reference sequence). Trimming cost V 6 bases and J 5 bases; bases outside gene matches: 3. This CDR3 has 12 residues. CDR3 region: CASSDRAYGYTF. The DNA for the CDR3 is TGTGCCAGTAGCGACAGGGCGTATGGCTACACCTTC. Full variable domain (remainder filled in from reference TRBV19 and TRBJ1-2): DGGITQSPKYLFRKEGQNVTLSCEQNLNHDAMYWYRQDPGQGLRLIYYSQIVNDFQKGDIAEGYSVSREKKESFPLTVTSAQKNPTAFYLCASSDRAYGYTFGSGTRLTVV.

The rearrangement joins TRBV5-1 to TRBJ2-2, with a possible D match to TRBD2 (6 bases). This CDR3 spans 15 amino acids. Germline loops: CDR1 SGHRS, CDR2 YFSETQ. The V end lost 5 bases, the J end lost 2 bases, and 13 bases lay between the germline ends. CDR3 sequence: CASRSGGINTGELFF. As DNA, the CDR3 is TGCGCCAGCAGGAGTGGGGGGATAAACACCGGGGAGCTGTTTTTT.

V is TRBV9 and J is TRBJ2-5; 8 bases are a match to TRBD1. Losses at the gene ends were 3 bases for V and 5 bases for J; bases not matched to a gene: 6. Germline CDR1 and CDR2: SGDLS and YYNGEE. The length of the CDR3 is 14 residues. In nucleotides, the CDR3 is TGTGCCAGCAGCGGAGACAGGGGCGGGGAGACCCAGTACTTC. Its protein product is CASSGDRGGETQYF.

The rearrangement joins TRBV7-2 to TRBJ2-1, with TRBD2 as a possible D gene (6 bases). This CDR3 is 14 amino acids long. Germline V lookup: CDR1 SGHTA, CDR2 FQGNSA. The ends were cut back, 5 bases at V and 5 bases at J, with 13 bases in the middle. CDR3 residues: CASSPTGGDNEQFF. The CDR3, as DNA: TGTGCCAGCAGCCCCACCGGGGGTGACAATGAGCAGTTCTTC.

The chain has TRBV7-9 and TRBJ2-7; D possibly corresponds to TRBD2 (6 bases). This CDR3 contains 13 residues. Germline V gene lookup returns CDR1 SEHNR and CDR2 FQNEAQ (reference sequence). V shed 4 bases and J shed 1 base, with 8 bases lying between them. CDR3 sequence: CASSSDYSYEQYF. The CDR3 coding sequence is TGTGCCAGCAGCTCGGACTATTCCTACGAGCAGTACTTC.

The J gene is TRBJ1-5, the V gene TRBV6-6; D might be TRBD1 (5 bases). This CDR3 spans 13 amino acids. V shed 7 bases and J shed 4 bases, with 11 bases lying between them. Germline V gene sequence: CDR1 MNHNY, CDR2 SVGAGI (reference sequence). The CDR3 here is CASNEAGNQPQHF. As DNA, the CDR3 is TGTGCCAGCAACGAGGCAGGGAATCAGCCCCAGCATTTT.

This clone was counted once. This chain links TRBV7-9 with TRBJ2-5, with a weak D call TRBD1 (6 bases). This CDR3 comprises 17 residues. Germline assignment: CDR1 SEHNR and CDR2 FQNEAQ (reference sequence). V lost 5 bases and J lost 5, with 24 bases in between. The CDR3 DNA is TGTGCCAGCAGCCTTCTCTACGTCCGTGTACAGGGTGAGACCCAGTACTTC. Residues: CASSLLYVRVQGETQYF.

The DNA of the CDR3 is TGCGCCAGCAGCCAGGGGGGCAGGGGGCAGACTGGAAACACCATATATTTT. It yields the protein CASSQGGRGQTGNTIYF. V is TRBV4-1 and J is TRBJ1-3; 8 nucleotides line up with TRBD1. Germline values: CDR1 MGHRA, CDR2 YSYEKL. Losses at the gene ends were 3 bases for V and 2 bases for J; bases not matched to a gene: 9. The CDR3 length is 17 residues.

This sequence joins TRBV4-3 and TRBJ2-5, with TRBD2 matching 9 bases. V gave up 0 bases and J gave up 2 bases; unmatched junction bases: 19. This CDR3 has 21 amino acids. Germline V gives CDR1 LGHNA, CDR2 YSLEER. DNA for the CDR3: TGCGCCAGCAGCCAAGATCTAAGTATGTCACTCGGCGGGAGGGGGCAAGAGACCCAGTACTTC. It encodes CASSQDLSMSLGGRGQETQYF.

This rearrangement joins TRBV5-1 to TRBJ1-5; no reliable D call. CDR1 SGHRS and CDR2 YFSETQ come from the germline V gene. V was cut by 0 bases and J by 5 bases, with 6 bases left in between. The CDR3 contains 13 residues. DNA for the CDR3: TGCGCCAGCAGCTTGGCCCAGGATCAGCCCCAGCATTTT. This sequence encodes CASSLAQDQPQHF.

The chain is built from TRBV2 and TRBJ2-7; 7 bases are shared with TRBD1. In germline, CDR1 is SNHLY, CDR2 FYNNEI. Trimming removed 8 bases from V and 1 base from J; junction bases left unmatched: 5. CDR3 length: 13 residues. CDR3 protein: CASCGDSSYEQYF. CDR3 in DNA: TGTGCCAGCTGTGGGGACAGTTCCTACGAGCAGTACTTC.

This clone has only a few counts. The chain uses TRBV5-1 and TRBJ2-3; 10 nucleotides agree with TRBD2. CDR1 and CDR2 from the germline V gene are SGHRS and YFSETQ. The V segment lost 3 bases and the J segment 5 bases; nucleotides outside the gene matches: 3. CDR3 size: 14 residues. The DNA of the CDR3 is TGCGCCAGCAGCTCTGGACTAGCGGAAGATACGCAGTATTTT. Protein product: CASSSGLAEDTQYF.

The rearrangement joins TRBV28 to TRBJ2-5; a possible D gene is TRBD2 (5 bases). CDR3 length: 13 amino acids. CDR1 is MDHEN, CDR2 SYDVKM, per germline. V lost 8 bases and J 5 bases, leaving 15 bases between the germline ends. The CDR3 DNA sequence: TGTGCCAGCTTACCGTTCGGGGTCGAGACCCAGTACTTC. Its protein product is CASLPFGVETQYF.

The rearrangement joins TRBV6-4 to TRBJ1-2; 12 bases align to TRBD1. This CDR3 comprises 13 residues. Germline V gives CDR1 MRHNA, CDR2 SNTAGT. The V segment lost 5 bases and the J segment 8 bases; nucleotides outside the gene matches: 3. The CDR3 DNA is TGTGCCAGCAGTTCCGGGACAGGGGGCGGCTACACCTTC. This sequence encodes CASSSGTGGGYTF.

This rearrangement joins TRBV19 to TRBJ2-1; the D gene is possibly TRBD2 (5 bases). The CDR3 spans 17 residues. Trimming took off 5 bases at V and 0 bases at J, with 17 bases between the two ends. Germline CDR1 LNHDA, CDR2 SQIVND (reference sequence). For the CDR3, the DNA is TGTGCCAGTAGTCCCCTCGCGCCGGGGAGCTCCTACAATGAGCAGTTCTTC. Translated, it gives CASSPLAPGSSYNEQFF.

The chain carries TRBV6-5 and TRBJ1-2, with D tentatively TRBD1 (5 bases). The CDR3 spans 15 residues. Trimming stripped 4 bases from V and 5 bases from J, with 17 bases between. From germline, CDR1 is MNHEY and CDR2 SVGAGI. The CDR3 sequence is CASSFLPRGRYGYTF. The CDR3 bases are TGTGCCAGCAGTTTCCTCCCGCGGGGCAGGTATGGCTACACCTTC.

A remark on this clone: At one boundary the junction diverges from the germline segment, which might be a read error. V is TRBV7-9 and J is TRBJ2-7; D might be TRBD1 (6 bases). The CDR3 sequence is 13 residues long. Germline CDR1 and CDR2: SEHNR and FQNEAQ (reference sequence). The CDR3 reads CSSRWTVSDEQYF. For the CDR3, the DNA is TGTTCCAGCAGGTGGACAGTTAGCGACGAGCAGTACTTC. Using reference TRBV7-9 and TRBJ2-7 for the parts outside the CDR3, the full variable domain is DTGVSQNPRHKITKRGQNVTFRCDPISEHNRLYWYRQTLGQGPEFLTYFQNEAQLEKSRLLSDRFSAERPKGSFSTLEIQRTEQGDSAMYLCSSRWTVSDEQYFGPGTRLTVT.

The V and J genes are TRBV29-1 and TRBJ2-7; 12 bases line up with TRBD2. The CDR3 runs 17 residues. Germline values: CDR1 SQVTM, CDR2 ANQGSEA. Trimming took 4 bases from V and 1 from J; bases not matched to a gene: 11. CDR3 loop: CSVVASPGLAGSYEQYF. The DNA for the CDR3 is TGCAGCGTTGTGGCGTCCCCGGGACTAGCGGGTTCCTACGAGCAGTACTTC.

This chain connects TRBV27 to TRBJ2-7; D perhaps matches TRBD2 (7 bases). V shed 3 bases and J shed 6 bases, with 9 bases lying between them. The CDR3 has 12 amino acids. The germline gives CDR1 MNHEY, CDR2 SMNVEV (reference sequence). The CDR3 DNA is TGTGCCAGCAGTTTGGGGGGGCTCGAGCAGTACTTC. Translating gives CASSLGGLEQYF.

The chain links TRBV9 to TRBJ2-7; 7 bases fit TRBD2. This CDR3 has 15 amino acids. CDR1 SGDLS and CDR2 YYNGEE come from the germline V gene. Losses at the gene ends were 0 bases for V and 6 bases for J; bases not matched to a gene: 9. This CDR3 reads CASSVVGGVLSEQYF. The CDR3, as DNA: TGTGCCAGCAGCGTAGTGGGAGGGGTTCTTAGCGAGCAGTACTTC.

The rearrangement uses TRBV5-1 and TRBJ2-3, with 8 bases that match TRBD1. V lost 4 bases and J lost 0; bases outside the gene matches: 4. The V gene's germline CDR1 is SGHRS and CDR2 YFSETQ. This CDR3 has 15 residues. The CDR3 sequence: CASSPGQDSTDTQYF. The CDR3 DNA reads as TGCGCCAGCAGCCCGGGACAGGATAGCACAGATACGCAGTATTTT.